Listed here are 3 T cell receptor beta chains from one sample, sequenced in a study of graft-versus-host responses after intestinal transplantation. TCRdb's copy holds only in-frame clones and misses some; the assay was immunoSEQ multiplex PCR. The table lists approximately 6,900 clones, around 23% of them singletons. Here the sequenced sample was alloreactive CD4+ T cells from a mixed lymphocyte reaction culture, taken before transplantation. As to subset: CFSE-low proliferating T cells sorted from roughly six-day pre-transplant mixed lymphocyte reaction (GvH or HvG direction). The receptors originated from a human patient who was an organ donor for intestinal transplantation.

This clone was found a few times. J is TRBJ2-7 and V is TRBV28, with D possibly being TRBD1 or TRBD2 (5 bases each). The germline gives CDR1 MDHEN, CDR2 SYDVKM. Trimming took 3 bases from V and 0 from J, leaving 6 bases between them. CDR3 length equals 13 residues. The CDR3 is CASSLRGSYEQYF. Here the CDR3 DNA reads TGTGCCAGCAGTTTGAGGGGCTCCTACGAGCAGTACTTC.

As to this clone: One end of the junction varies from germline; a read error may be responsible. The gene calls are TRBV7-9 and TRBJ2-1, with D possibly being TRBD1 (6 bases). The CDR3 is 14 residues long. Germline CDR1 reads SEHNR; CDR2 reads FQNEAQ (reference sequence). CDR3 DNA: TGTGTCAGCAGCTCGACAGGTTCCTACAATGAGCAGTTCTTC. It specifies CVSSSTGSYNEQFF.

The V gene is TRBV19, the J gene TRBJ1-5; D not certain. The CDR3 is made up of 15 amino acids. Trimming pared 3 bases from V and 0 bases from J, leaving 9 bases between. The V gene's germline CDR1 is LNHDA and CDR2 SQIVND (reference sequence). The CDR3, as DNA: TGTGCCAGTAGTATGGTGTTCCTTAGCAATCAGCCCCAGCATTTT. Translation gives CASSMVFLSNQPQHF.